This T cell receptor (beta chain) originates from a study of blood T cell repertoires in COVID-19. Original methodology: Reference gene primer amplification gave nucleated cell count estimates. Repertoires were generated with immunoSEQ multiplex PCR, while TCRdb's copy carries only in-frame clones and drops some. V and J calls and clone size come straight from that table; D and trimming were deduced from the DNA. This table has 45,000 or so clones, around 82% appearing once. Sequences were obtained from peripheral blood. The receptor was isolated from a woman over 75 with acute or convalescent COVID-19.

The CDR3 bases are TGTGCCAGCAGCTTCAGACTAGCGGAGACCTACGAGCAGTACTTC. Protein product: CASSFRLAETYEQYF. The chain recombines TRBV5-4 with TRBJ2-7; TRBD2 agrees at 9 bases. Trimming cost V 2 bases and J 2 bases; bases outside gene matches: 5. CDR1 SGHNT and CDR2 YYREEE come from the germline V gene (reference sequence). CDR3 length: 15 amino acids. Full variable domain (remainder filled in from reference TRBV5-4 and TRBJ2-7): ETGVTQSPTHLIKTRGQQVTLRCSSQSGHNTVSWYQQALGQGPQFIFQYYREEENGRGNFPPRFSGLQFPNYSSELNVNALELDDSALYLCASSFRLAETYEQYFGPGTRLTVT.